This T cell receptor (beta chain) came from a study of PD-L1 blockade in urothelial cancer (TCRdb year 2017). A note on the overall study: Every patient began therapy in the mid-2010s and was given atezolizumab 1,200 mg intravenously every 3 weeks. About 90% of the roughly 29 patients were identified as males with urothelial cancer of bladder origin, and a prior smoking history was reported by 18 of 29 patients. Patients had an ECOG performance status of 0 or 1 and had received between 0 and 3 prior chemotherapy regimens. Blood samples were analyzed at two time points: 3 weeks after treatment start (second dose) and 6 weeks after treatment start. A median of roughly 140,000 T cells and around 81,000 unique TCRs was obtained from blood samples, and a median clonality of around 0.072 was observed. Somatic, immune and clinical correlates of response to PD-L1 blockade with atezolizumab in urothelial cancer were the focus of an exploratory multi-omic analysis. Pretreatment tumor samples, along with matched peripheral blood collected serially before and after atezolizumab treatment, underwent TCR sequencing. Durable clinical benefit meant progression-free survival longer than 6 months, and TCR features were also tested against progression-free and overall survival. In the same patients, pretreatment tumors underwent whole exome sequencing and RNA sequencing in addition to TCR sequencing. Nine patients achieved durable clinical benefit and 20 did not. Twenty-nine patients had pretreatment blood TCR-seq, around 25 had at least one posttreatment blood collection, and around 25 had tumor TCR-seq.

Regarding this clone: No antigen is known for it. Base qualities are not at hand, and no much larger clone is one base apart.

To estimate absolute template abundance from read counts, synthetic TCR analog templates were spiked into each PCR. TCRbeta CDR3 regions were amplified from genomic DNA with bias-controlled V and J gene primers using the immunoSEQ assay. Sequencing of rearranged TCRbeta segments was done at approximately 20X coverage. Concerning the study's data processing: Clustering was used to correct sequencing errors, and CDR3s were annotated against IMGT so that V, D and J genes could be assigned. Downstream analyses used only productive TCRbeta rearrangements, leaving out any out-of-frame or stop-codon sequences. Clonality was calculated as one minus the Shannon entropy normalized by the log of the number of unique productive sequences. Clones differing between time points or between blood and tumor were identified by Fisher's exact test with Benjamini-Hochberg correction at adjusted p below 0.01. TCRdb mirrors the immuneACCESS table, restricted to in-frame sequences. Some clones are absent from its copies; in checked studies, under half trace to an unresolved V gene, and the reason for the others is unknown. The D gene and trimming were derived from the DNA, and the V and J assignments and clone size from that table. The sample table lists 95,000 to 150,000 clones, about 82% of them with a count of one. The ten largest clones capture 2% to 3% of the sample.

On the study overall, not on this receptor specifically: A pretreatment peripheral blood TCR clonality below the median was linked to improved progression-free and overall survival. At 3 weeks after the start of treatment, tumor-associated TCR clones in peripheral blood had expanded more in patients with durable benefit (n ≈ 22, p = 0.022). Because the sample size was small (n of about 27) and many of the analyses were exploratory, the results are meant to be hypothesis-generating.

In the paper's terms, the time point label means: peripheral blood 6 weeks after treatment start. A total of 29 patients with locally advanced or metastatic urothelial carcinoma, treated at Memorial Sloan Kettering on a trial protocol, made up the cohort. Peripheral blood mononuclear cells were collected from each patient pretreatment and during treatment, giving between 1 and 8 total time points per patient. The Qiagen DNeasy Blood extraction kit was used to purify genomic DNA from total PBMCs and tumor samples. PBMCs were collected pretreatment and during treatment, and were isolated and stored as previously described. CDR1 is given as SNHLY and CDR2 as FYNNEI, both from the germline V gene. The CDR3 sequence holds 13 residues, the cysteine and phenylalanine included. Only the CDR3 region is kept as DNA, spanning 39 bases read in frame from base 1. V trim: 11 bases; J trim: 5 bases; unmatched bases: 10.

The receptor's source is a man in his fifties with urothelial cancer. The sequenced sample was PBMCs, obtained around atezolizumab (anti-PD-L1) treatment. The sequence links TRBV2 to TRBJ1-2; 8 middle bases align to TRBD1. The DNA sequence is TGTGCCTCAACCGGGACAGGAGGTTATGGCTACACCTTC. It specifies CASTGTGGYGYTF. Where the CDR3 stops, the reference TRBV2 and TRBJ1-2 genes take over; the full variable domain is EPEVTQTPSHQVTQMGQEVILRCVPISNHLYFYWYRQILGQKVEFLVSFYNNEISEKSEIFDDQFSVERPDGSNFTLKIRSTKLEDSAMYFCASTGTGGYGYTFGSGTRLTVV.